Each of the 29 T cell receptor beta chains below was sequenced from the same sample in a study of graft-versus-host responses after intestinal transplantation. Clones were read by immunoSEQ multiplex PCR, and TCRdb kept only the in-frame ones, dropping some. The sample lists about 25,000 clones, around 94% seen once, with roughly 0.5% in the top ten. Material: PBMCs, obtained 156 days after intestinal transplant. The receptors here all came from a human patient who received an intestinal transplant, so some T cells may come from the graft donor.

As regards this clone: An end of the junction does not agree with germline; a read error may underlie this. The chain recombines TRBV18 with TRBJ2-3; D call uncertain. This CDR3 comprises 18 residues. Germline loops: CDR1 KGHSH, CDR2 LQKENI. The CDR3 spells CASSPPEPVRWGTDTQYF. The CDR3 nucleotides read TGTGCCAGCTCCCCACCGGAGCCTGTGAGGTGGGGCACAGATACGCAGTATTTT.

CDR3 amino acids: CASGQSPGNTIYF. CDR3 DNA sequence: TGTGCCAGTGGACAGTCTCCTGGAAACACCATATATTTT. This chain connects TRBV6-4 to TRBJ1-3; D perhaps matches TRBD1 (6 bases). Looked up from germline, CDR1 is MRHNA and CDR2 is SNTAGT. CDR3 length equals 13 residues. V was cut by 9 bases and J by 2 bases, with 11 bases left in between.

V and J are TRBV16 and TRBJ2-7; 9 nucleotides match TRBD2. The CDR3 is 13 residues long. Unmatched junction bases numbered 0, after V lost 3 bases and J lost 3 bases. Germline V gene data show CDR1 as KGHSY and CDR2 as FQNENV. The CDR3 spells CASSQTSGYEQYF. The CDR3 DNA is TGTGCCAGCAGCCAGACTAGCGGCTACGAGCAGTACTTC.

The J gene is TRBJ2-5, the V gene TRBV2; D gene ambiguous. Trimming took 5 bases from V and 5 from J, leaving 9 bases between them. Germline V gene lookup returns CDR1 SNHLY and CDR2 FYNNEI. CDR3 length: 12 amino acids. CDR3 coding DNA: TGTGCCAGCAGTTGGACGCAGGAGACCCAGTACTTC. It is translated as CASSWTQETQYF.

V usage is TRBV10-1 and J usage is TRBJ1-1, with D perhaps matching TRBD1 (5 bases). With 3 bases removed from V and 7 bases from J, the gap between germline ends came to 15 bases. Germline values: CDR1 WNHNN, CDR2 SYGVQD (reference sequence). CDR3 length: 14 residues. The CDR3 loop is CASSDREGPHEAFF. The CDR3 DNA sequence: TGCGCCAGCAGTGACAGGGAGGGCCCACATGAAGCTTTCTTT.

The gene calls are TRBV11-3 and TRBJ2-1, with D hard to call. The V end lost 6 bases, the J end lost 8 bases, and 14 bases lay between the germline ends. CDR1 and CDR2 from the germline V gene are SGHNT and YENEEA. The length of the CDR3 is 13 residues. The CDR3: CASSRLTDHEQFF. The CDR3 region has the DNA TGTGCCAGCAGTCGACTTACTGACCATGAGCAGTTCTTC.

The CDR3 DNA sequence: TGTGCCAGCAGCTTAGGGGCTCACATCGGGACAGATACGCAGTATTTT. This gives the protein CASSLGAHIGTDTQYF. The V and J genes are TRBV11-2 and TRBJ2-3, with D uncertain. The CDR3 runs 16 residues. The V gene's germline CDR1 is SGHAT and CDR2 FQNNGV. Trimming removed 1 base from V and 3 bases from J, with 14 bases in between.

The V gene is TRBV5-5, the J gene TRBJ2-7; D may be TRBD1 (5 bases). Trimming cost V 4 bases and J 2 bases, with 10 bases left between them. Germline values: CDR1 SGHKS, CDR2 YYEKEE (reference sequence). The CDR3 is made up of 13 amino acids. CDR3 DNA: TGTGCCAGCAGCGGGGCCCCAACCTACGAGCAGTACTTC. This gives the protein CASSGAPTYEQYF.

V gene TRBV7-8 combines with J gene TRBJ1-5; D unclear. Trimming shortened V by 5 bases and J by 1 base, and 15 bases separated the two germline ends. Germline V gene data show CDR1 as SGHVS and CDR2 as FQNEAQ. The CDR3 extends over 16 amino acids. The CDR3 loop is CASSNLARRSNQPQHF. The CDR3 coding sequence is TGTGCCAGCAGCAACCTCGCCCGACGGAGCAATCAGCCCCAGCATTTT. The entire variable domain, with the rest obtained from reference TRBV7-8 and TRBJ1-5, is as follows: GAGVSQSPRYKVAKRGQDVALRCDPISGHVSLFWYQQALGQGPEFLTYFQNEAQLDKSGLPSDRFFAERPEGSVSTLKIQRTQQEDSAVYLCASSNLARRSNQPQHFGDGTRLSIL.

This sequence joins TRBV7-2 and TRBJ2-3; TRBD2 aligns across 8 bases. Germline V CDR1 and CDR2: SGHTA, FQGNSA. This CDR3 is 16 amino acids long. Trimming cost V 1 base and J 1 base; bases outside gene matches: 4. CDR3 DNA sequence: TGTGCCAGCAGCTTAGTTCGAGCGGGAGGCACAGATACGCAGTATTTT. Protein sequence: CASSLVRAGGTDTQYF.

The chain links TRBV6-5 to TRBJ1-3; D gene ambiguous. The CDR3 is 13 amino acids. The V end lost 2 bases, the J end lost 2 bases, and 4 bases lay between the germline ends. Germline CDR1 MNHEY, CDR2 SVGAGI. The DNA of the CDR3 is TGTGCCAGCAGTTACGGGGCTGGAAACACCATATATTTT. This gives the protein CASSYGAGNTIYF.

The V gene is TRBV27, the J gene TRBJ2-1; 11 bases align to TRBD2. The CDR3 extends over 15 amino acids. In germline, CDR1 is MNHEY, CDR2 SMNVEV (reference sequence). V lost 0 bases, J lost 6 bases, and 1 base stayed unmatched. The CDR3 sequence is CASSLSSGGANEQFF. The CDR3 bases are TGTGCCAGCAGTTTATCTAGCGGGGGGGCCAATGAGCAGTTCTTC.

This chain links TRBV6-4 with TRBJ1-1; 10 bases are a match to TRBD1. CDR3 length: 15 residues. J lost 4 bases, V lost 6 bases, and 8 bases had no gene match. Germline V gene data show CDR1 as MRHNA and CDR2 as SNTAGT. The CDR3 DNA follows: TGTGCCAGCAGAATTAGACGGGACAGGGGCACTGAAGCTTTCTTT. As protein: CASRIRRDRGTEAFF.

V gene TRBV6-5 combines with J gene TRBJ1-1, with 9 bases that match TRBD1. Germline CDR1 is MNHEY and CDR2 is SVGAGI. V was clipped by 2 bases and J by 0 bases; unmatched bases: 4. The CDR3 covers 16 residues. The CDR3 DNA reads TGTGCCAGCAGTTACCGACAGGGGGGGCTGAACACTGAAGCTTTCTTT. Amino acids: CASSYRQGGLNTEAFF.

This clone was counted once. The rearrangement joins TRBV4-3 to TRBJ1-3; no firm D call. V was clipped by 4 bases and J by 2 bases, with 18 bases between them. The CDR3 contains 17 residues. Germline lookup yields CDR1 LGHNA and CDR2 YSLEER. The CDR3 coding sequence is TGCGCCAGCAGCCCAGGAATGGTCCGTGGGACTGGAAACACCATATATTTT. It specifies CASSPGMVRGTGNTIYF.

J is TRBJ2-7 and V is TRBV21-1; TRBD2 is taken as the D call from the table, unchecked against the DNA. TRBV21-1 is labeled a pseudogene. This CDR3 is built from 20 residues. The CDR3 DNA is TGTGCCAGCAGAATAAACAAACCTGCCTGGGGGGAAGATCCCAACTACGAGCAGTACTTC. Encoded protein: CASRINKPAWGEDPNYEQYF.

The chain employs TRBV5-4 and TRBJ2-3, with 9 bases matching TRBD2. J gave up 1 base and V 1 base, and 7 bases lay outside the gene matches. Germline-derived CDR1 and CDR2 are SGHNT and YYREEE (reference sequence). This CDR3 is 17 amino acids long. The CDR3 DNA is TGTGCCAGCAGCTTGATTAGCGGGAGAATTCGCACAGATACGCAGTATTTT. Amino acid sequence: CASSLISGRIRTDTQYF.

This chain connects TRBV29-1 to TRBJ2-1; possibly TRBD2 for D (5 bases). This CDR3 has 13 amino acids. Trimming removed 7 bases from V and 3 bases from J, with 13 bases in between. Germline assignment: CDR1 SQVTM and CDR2 ANQGSEA. The CDR3 DNA reads as TGCAGCGACATGACGACTAACTACAATGAGCAGTTCTTC. Translated, it gives CSDMTTNYNEQFF.

This clone occurred once. This chain uses TRBV21-1 with TRBJ2-5; TRBD2, the table's D call, lacks a check against the DNA. TRBV21-1 corresponds to a pseudogene. The length of the CDR3 is 16 residues. CDR3 region: CASSKDGTPCEREQYF. Written as DNA, the CDR3 is TGTGCCAGCAGCAAAGACGGGACCCCGTGTGAACGGGAGCAGTACTTC.

The chain uses TRBV11-2 and TRBJ1-1, with D possibly matching TRBD1 (5 bases). V lost 5 bases to trimming and J lost 6 bases, with 16 bases between them. CDR3 length: 14 residues. The V gene's germline CDR1 is SGHAT and CDR2 FQNNGV. In nucleotides, the CDR3 is TGTGCCAGCAGCATGACGGGGGTGGGCCCTGAAGCTTTCTTT. Translation gives CASSMTGVGPEAFF.

The V call is TRBV6-5, the J call TRBJ2-3, with D tentatively TRBD2 (5 bases). In germline, CDR1 is MNHEY, CDR2 SVGAGI. The CDR3 consists of 15 residues. Trimming took 6 bases from V and 0 from J, leaving 13 bases between them. The CDR3 loop is CASSPLRTSTDTQYF. For the CDR3, the DNA is TGTGCCAGCAGCCCCTTGCGGACTAGCACAGATACGCAGTATTTT.

The chain is built from TRBV7-2 and TRBJ2-7; D perhaps matches TRBD2 (5 bases). Germline CDR1 SGHTA, CDR2 FQGNSA. The length of the CDR3 is 15 residues. Trimming shortened V by 5 bases and J by 4 bases, and 18 bases separated the two germline ends. Here the CDR3 DNA reads TGTGCCAGCAGCCCCGTGTACAGCGGTAATTACGAGCAGTACTTC. Translation gives CASSPVYSGNYEQYF.

V gene TRBV5-1 combines with J gene TRBJ2-1; D not certain. Trimming took off 2 bases at V and 2 bases at J, with 11 bases between the two ends. CDR3 size: 15 residues. Germline loops: CDR1 SGHRS, CDR2 YFSETQ. CDR3 in amino acids: CASSFMANAYNEQFF. The CDR3 DNA sequence: TGCGCCAGCAGCTTTATGGCTAACGCCTACAATGAGCAGTTCTTC.

The chain links TRBV27 to TRBJ1-1; D gene ambiguous. Trimming pared 8 bases from V and 5 bases from J, leaving 15 bases between. CDR3 size: 13 residues. Germline CDR1 and CDR2: MNHEY and SMNVEV (reference sequence). The CDR3 DNA is TGTGCCAGCCGAGAGAACTTGGGGACTGAAGCTTTCTTT. This translates into CASRENLGTEAFF.

The chain has TRBV7-2 and TRBJ1-5; D unclear. Germline assignment: CDR1 SGHTA and CDR2 FQGNSA. CDR3 length: 15 residues. The V gene lost 3 bases and the J gene lost 4 bases, with 13 bases spanning the gap. The CDR3 bases are TGTGCCAGCAGCTTGTCGGGATCGGGAAATCAGCCCCAGCATTTT. This translates into CASSLSGSGNQPQHF.

The rearrangement joins TRBV5-1 to TRBJ2-1; D might be TRBD2 (5 bases). With 1 base removed from V and 0 bases from J, the gap between germline ends came to 26 bases. From germline, CDR1 is SGHRS and CDR2 YFSETQ. The CDR3 is 21 amino acids. The CDR3 protein is CASSLPTLGKGKRVSYNEQFF. Written as DNA, the CDR3 is TGCGCCAGCAGCTTGCCCACCCTCGGGAAGGGAAAGAGGGTCTCCTACAATGAGCAGTTCTTC.

The table lists this clone with a count of one. The rearrangement links TRBV7-8 to TRBJ1-1; D not resolved. The CDR3 has 14 residues. Germline values: CDR1 SGHVS, CDR2 FQNEAQ. The V end lost 5 bases, the J end lost 6 bases, and 16 bases lay between the germline ends. CDR3 DNA sequence: TGTGCCAGCAGCCCCCTACCCCAACGCGCTGAAGCTTTCTTT. This encodes CASSPLPQRAEAFF.

The chain is built from TRBV11-2 and TRBJ2-2, with D possibly TRBD2 on 5 matching bases. Germline CDR1 is SGHAT and CDR2 is FQNNGV. Trimming removed 4 bases from V and 4 bases from J, with 10 bases in between. The CDR3 consists of 14 residues. As DNA, the CDR3 is TGTGCCAGCAGCTGGATGGCGGGCACCGGGGAGCTGTTTTTT. Translated: CASSWMAGTGELFF.

Of note for this clone: The same CDR3 also results from other DNA sequences found in this sample. The DNA for the CDR3 is TGTGCCAGCAGAAAACGGGGACTAGCGGGGGGATCCACAGATACGCAGTATTTT. Translated, it gives CASRKRGLAGGSTDTQYF. This rearrangement joins TRBV5-6 to TRBJ2-3, with 15 bases that match TRBD2. The CDR3 covers 18 residues. The J segment lost 2 bases and the V segment lost 5 bases, leaving 9 bases of the junction unmatched. Germline loops: CDR1 SGHDT, CDR2 YYEEEE.